Here is one T cell receptor (beta chain) with its context. Antigen specificity is unknown. TCRdb reprocessed the RT-PCR reads with MiXCR, giving one entry per CDR3 protein. The profile shows 500,000 to 750,000 distinct CDR3 sequences, 14% of them singletons. The V end was cut by 2 bases, the J end by 7 bases, with 9 bases between. The CDR3 runs to 13 residues. From germline, CDR1 is MDHEN and CDR2 SYDVKM. The entry originates in a study of response to subunit inactivated influenza vaccine. Study-level points and caveats: A suggestion made by the authors is that each seasonal influenza vaccination recruits few new T cells.

The input for sequencing was PBMCs from blood, taken roughly 13 days after vaccination. The TCR originated in a man aged 45-65 years who received an inactivated influenza vaccine. This chain links TRBV28 with TRBJ2-1; D is undetermined. DNA of the CDR3: TGTGCCAGCAGTTTAAGTCGCGTAAATGAGCAGTTCTTC. It translates to CASSLSRVNEQFF.